One T cell receptor beta chain is described in this entry. Its antigen is still unknown. The sample holds other DNA sequences that translate to the same CDR3. CDR1 is LNHNV and CDR2 is YYDKDF in the germline V gene (reference sequence). The CDR3 length is 15 residues. Trimming removed 1 base from V and 4 bases from J; junction bases left unmatched: 2. Of the isolated RNA, all was reverse transcribed, and so the sequenced material was expressed TCRB transcripts. The method was immunoSEQ multiplex PCR; TCRdb's version includes in-frame clones alone and lacks a portion of them. The sample contains 350,000 to 400,000 clones, more than 12% of which appear only once. The data originate from a study of beta chain features in type 1 diabetes. Overall study findings and caveats: TCRB repertoires of naive, central memory and Treg cells appeared more similar among patients than among healthy donors. Moderate but significant shortening of TCRB CDR3s was recorded in all four CD4+ subsets from Type 1 diabetes patients.

Only one heparinised blood draw was taken per donor, and its volume averaged about 120 mL. This sequence was found in a woman between 18 and 29 years old in good health. This chain connects TRBV15 to TRBJ2-2, with 8 bases fitting TRBD1. The sample comprised naive CD4+ T cells from blood. The CDR3 loop reads CATSRGTGGTGELFF. As DNA, the CDR3 is TGTGCCACCAGCAGAGGCACAGGGGGCACCGGGGAGCTGTTTTTT.